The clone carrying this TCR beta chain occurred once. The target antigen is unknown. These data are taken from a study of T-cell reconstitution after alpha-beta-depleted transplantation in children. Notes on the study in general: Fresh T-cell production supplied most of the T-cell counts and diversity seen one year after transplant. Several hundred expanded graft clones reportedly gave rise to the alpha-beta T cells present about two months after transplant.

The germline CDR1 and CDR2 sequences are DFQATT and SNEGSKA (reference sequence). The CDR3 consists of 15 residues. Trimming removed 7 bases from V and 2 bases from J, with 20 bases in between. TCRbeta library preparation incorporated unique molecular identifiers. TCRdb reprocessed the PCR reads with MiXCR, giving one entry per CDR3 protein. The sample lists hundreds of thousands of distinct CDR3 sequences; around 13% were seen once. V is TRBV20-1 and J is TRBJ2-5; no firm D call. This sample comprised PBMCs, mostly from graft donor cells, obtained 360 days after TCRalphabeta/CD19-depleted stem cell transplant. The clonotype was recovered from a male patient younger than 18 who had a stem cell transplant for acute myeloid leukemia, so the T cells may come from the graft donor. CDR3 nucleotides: TGCAGTGGTGTTGGAAAAAGCTTGGGACAAGAGACCCAGTACTTC. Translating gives CSGVGKSLGQETQYF.